This T cell receptor (beta chain) was recorded in a study of T cell repertoires in cytomegalovirus infection. Across the whole study: Public TCR beta signatures provided an indication of both CMV infection and a matching HLA type. Study-wide findings and caveats: CMV-specific HLA-C-restricted TCR beta clonotypes dominated the ex vivo response. Identification of carriers of CMV plus the relevant HLA was performed using cumulative public TCR beta family frequency.

This clonotype showed up just once. Its antigen remains unidentified. The length of the CDR3 is 14 residues. CDR1 is SGHTA, CDR2 FQGTGA, per germline. Trimming took 2 bases from V and 7 from J; bases not matched to a gene: 7. MiXCR, applied by TCRdb to the reads, yields one record per CDR3 protein. The sample holds some 180,000 distinct CDR3 sequences, roughly 15% seen once. This clonotype originated in a human donor in good health (CMV status not recorded). Some clones in this sample may be carry-over from other donors' samples. The chain employs TRBV7-3 and TRBJ1-2; 7 nucleotides line up with TRBD1. Source material: CD8+ T cells from PBMCs. CDR3 amino acids: CASSLGPSGGGYTF. In nucleotides, the CDR3 is TGTGCCAGCAGCTTAGGCCCCTCAGGGGGTGGCTACACCTTC.